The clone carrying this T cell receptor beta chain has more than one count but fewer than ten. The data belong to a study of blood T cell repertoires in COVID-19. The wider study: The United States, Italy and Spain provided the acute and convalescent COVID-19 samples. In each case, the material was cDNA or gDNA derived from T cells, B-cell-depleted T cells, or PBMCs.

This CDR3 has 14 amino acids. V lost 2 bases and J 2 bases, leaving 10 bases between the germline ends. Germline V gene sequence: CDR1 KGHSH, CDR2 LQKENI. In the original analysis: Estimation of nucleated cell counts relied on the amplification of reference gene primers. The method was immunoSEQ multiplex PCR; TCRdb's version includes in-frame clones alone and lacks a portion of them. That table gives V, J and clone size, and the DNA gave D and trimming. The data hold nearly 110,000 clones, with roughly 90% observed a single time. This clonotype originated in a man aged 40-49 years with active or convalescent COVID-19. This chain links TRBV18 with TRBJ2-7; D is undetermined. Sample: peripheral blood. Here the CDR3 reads CASSPEQVPYEQYF. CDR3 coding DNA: TGTGCCAGCTCACCAGAGCAGGTCCCCTACGAGCAGTACTTC.